A selection of T cell receptor beta chains follows, all from one sample in a study of blood T cell repertoires in COVID-19. Clones were read by immunoSEQ multiplex PCR, and TCRdb kept only the in-frame ones, dropping some. The data hold around 380,000 clones, with more than 65% observed a single time. Sequencing input: peripheral blood. All receptors come from a human donor with acute or convalescent COVID-19. The donor label of this sample is uncertain. CDR3s include the opening cysteine and the closing phenylalanine or tryptophan. The D gene is left open where the match is weak. A row's size may be missing; if present it is once, few, many or a size class.

TRBJ2-7 - - TRBV6-5 12 TGTGCCAGCAGAAAGCGGCTTGGCGAGCAGTACTTC CASRKRLGEQYF
TRBJ2-1 TRBD2 - TRBV7-8 16 TGTGCCAGCAGCTTAGTTGAGGGACTAGCGGGAGATGAGCAGTTCTTC CASSLVEGLAGDEQFF
TRBJ1-2 - - TRBV7-2 14 TGTGCCAGCAGCTTAGGACACCTTAACTATGGCTACACCTTC CASSLGHLNYGYTF
TRBJ2-1 - - TRBV24-1 16 TGTGCCACCAGTGATTTCCGCCAGGGAAGATACAATGAGCAGTTCTTC CATSDFRQGRYNEQFF
TRBJ1-3 - - TRBV18 16 TGTGCCAGCTCACCAGGCAGCATGAGGTCTGGAAACACCATATATTTT CASSPGSMRSGNTIYF
TRBJ1-1 TRBD1 - TRBV10-2 16 TGCGCCAGCAGTGACCCGGGACAGCCATCTAACACTGAAGCTTTCTTT CASSDPGQPSNTEAFF
TRBJ2-7 - - TRBV30 15 TGTGCCTGCAGGGGAGGGCTCGGGGTGAACTACGAGCAGTACTTC CACRGGLGVNYEQYF
TRBJ1-2 TRBD1 - TRBV27 14 TGTGCCAGCAGGTCCGGGACAGCACCTTATGGCTACACCTTC CASRSGTAPYGYTF
TRBJ1-6 - - TRBV4-1 16 TGCGCCAGCAGCCAAGATTCTCCACAGATCAATTCACCCCTCCACTTT CASSQDSPQINSPLHF
TRBJ1-2 - - TRBV11-2 13 TGTGCCAGCAGCTTAGTCACTAACTATGGCTACACCTTC CASSLVTNYGYTF
TRBJ2-3 TRBD2 few TRBV25-1 16 TGTGCCAGCAGCCCGGGACTAGCGGCCATAAGTGATACGCAGTATTTT CASSPGLAAISDTQYF
TRBJ2-7 TRBD2 once TRBV5-8 16 TGTGCCAGCAGGCGGGAGGGCCTTCTGTCGTCCTACGAGCAGTACTTC CASRREGLLSSYEQYF
TRBJ1-1 TRBD1 few TRBV18 16 TGTGCCAGCTCACTGGGACAGGGTTTTATGAACACTGAAGCTTTCTTT CASSLGQGFMNTEAFF
TRBJ1-3 - - TRBV30 12 TGTGCCTGGAGTGTTGAGAGAAACACCATATATTTT CAWSVERNTIYF
TRBJ2-1 TRBD2 - TRBV28 16 TGTGCCAGCAGTTTAGCGGGAGGGCCGAAGTCCGGCGAGCAGTTCTTC CASSLAGGPKSGEQFF
TRBJ1-5 - - TRBV18 15 TGTGCCAGCTCACCCCTGGGGGTTCGGGAGCAGCCCCAGCATTTT CASSPLGVREQPQHF
TRBJ1-5 - - TRBV30 15 TGTGCCTGGAGTAAGTTCGGGGTGCGGAATCAGCCCCAGCATTTT CAWSKFGVRNQPQHF
TRBJ2-7 - - TRBV19 15 TGTGCCAGTAGTATTACGGGCGGGGATGCCTACGAGCAGTACTTC CASSITGGDAYEQYF
TRBJ2-2 TRBD1 - TRBV7-9 15 TGTGCCAGCAGCGAACGACAGGGGTTTCGCGGGGAGCTGTTTTTT CASSERQGFRGELFF
TRBJ1-2 - once TRBV18 13 TGTGCCAGCTTGATCCGCGTGACAGACGGCTACACCTTC CASLIRVTDGYTF